This passage covers 27 T cell receptor beta chains from one sample sequenced in a study of OX40 agonist ivuxolimab in advanced cancers. Assay used: immunoSEQ multiplex PCR; TCRdb lists only in-frame clones, some missing. The data show nearly 45,000 clones, more than 80% seen once. The sequencing used CD4+ or CD8+ T cells sorted from blood, collected in a trial of the OX40 agonist ivuxolimab. The receptors were sampled from an adult with an advanced solid tumor such as melanoma, head and neck, liver or kidney cancer.

V and J are TRBV5-1 and TRBJ1-1; possibly TRBD1 for D (5 bases). Looked up from germline, CDR1 is SGHRS and CDR2 is YFSETQ. Trimming removed 4 bases from V and 1 base from J, with 8 bases in between. CDR3 length: 13 amino acids. The CDR3 reads CASSRGKNTEAFF. The CDR3, as DNA: TGCGCCAGCAGCAGGGGTAAGAACACTGAAGCTTTCTTT.

The chain uses TRBV6-5 and TRBJ1-1; D perhaps matches TRBD1 (5 bases). Between the trimmed V and J ends, which lost 2 bases and 4 bases, there was a span of 5 bases. The CDR3 consists of 12 residues. Per germline, CDR1 MNHEY and CDR2 SVGAGI. This chain's CDR3 is CASSYGGTEAFF. The CDR3 DNA follows: TGTGCCAGCAGTTACGGGGGCACTGAAGCTTTCTTT.

The CDR3 nucleotides are TGCGCCAGCAGCACAAGCACAGATACGCAGTATTTT. Residues: CASSTSTDTQYF. The J gene is TRBJ2-3, the V gene TRBV5-1; D remains ambiguous. Germline lookup yields CDR1 SGHRS and CDR2 YFSETQ. The CDR3 sequence is 12 residues long. V was cut by 4 bases and J by 0 bases, with 3 bases left in between.

The CDR3 loop is CASSFVRGNKAFF. The CDR3, as DNA: TGTGCCAGCAGCTTCGTTCGCGGGAATAAGGCTTTCTTT. The genes are TRBV11-3 and TRBJ1-1; unclear D gene. Trimming removed 3 bases from V and 11 bases from J, with 16 bases in between. Germline lookup yields CDR1 SGHNT and CDR2 YENEEA. The CDR3 covers 13 residues.

The chain recombines TRBV19 with TRBJ1-6; 8 nucleotides line up with TRBD1. In germline, CDR1 is LNHDA, CDR2 SQIVND (reference sequence). Trimming at V came to 8 bases and at J to 7 bases, leaving 7 bases not matched to a gene. This CDR3 has 14 amino acids. CDR3 residues: CASSTGVSNSPLHF. The CDR3 DNA follows: TGTGCCAGTTCGACAGGGGTTTCCAATTCACCCCTCCACTTT.

The CDR3 region is CASRYRAGGLYNEQFF. The CDR3 region has the DNA TGTGCCAGCAGGTACCGCGCGGGGGGGTTATACAATGAGCAGTTCTTC. The chain couples TRBV27 to TRBJ2-1; 9 nucleotides align to TRBD2. V shed 6 bases and J 4 bases; nucleotides not matched to a gene: 10. The CDR3 has 16 amino acids. Germline V gives CDR1 MNHEY, CDR2 SMNVEV (reference sequence).

This rearrangement joins TRBV14 to TRBJ2-7; 10 nucleotides line up with TRBD2. Germline trimming cut 0 bases from V and 4 bases from J; bases unmatched to any gene: 6. This CDR3 is 16 amino acids long. Germline CDR1 and CDR2: SGHDN and FVKESK. The CDR3 nucleotides read TGTGCCAGCAGCCAAGATTCAGGACTAGCGGTATACGAGCAGTACTTC. This codes for CASSQDSGLAVYEQYF.

This clone is a singleton in its sample. This chain uses TRBV28 with TRBJ1-2; D is unresolved. Germline values: CDR1 MDHEN, CDR2 SYDVKM. The V gene lost 1 base and the J gene lost 0 bases, with 9 bases spanning the gap. The CDR3 is 15 residues long. The CDR3 sequence: CASSLLYHSNYGYTF. The CDR3 nucleotides are TGTGCCAGCAGTTTATTGTACCACTCTAACTATGGCTACACCTTC.

The chain links TRBV28 to TRBJ2-1, with no clear D. The CDR3 is made up of 15 amino acids. V was trimmed by 7 bases and J by 0 bases, leaving 13 bases between them. The V gene's germline CDR1 is MDHEN and CDR2 SYDVKM. The DNA for the CDR3 is TGTGCCAGCACTTTCCTTAGCCCCTCCTACAATGAGCAGTTCTTC. It translates to CASTFLSPSYNEQFF.

The CDR3 bases are TGCGCCAGCAGCCACCGACAGGGGGGAACCTACGAGCAGTACTTC. Protein: CASSHRQGGTYEQYF. This chain links TRBV4-1 with TRBJ2-7; 9 bases align to TRBD1. Trimming removed 3 bases from V and 2 bases from J; junction bases left unmatched: 5. Germline V gene data show CDR1 as MGHRA and CDR2 as YSYEKL. This CDR3 is 15 amino acids long.

The V gene is TRBV7-9, the J gene TRBJ1-2; D perhaps matches TRBD1 (6 bases). The CDR3 is made up of 13 amino acids. V was clipped by 5 bases and J by 0 bases, with 7 bases between them. Germline V CDR1 and CDR2: SEHNR, FQNEAQ (reference sequence). CDR3 in DNA: TGTGCCAGCAGCCCAGGGGCTAACTATGGCTACACCTTC. The encoded protein is CASSPGANYGYTF.

The chain links TRBV4-3 to TRBJ2-7, with D hard to call. This CDR3 spans 14 amino acids. V gave up 3 bases and J gave up 0 bases, with 9 bases separating them. The germline gives CDR1 LGHNA, CDR2 YSLEER. CDR3 protein: CASSQGWPSYEQYF. For the CDR3, the DNA is TGCGCCAGCAGCCAGGGCTGGCCCTCCTACGAGCAGTACTTC.

This clone appeared a single time. CDR3 residues: CSLVRTGKTEAFF. The CDR3 DNA reads TGCAGCCTTGTGCGGACAGGGAAAACTGAAGCTTTCTTT. The rearrangement links TRBV29-1 to TRBJ1-1; 8 bases are a match to TRBD1. The CDR3 extends over 13 amino acids. With V trimmed by 8 bases and J by 5 bases, 10 bases remained unmatched. Germline CDR1 reads SQVTM; CDR2 reads ANQGSEA.

The rearrangement links TRBV7-8 to TRBJ2-5, with 11 positions matching TRBD2. V was pared by 1 base and J by 0 bases, with 4 bases of the junction left unmatched. The CDR3 runs 17 residues. Germline values: CDR1 SGHVS, CDR2 FQNEAQ. The CDR3 DNA reads TGTGCCAGCAGCTTAGACCTAGCGGGGGGACACCAAGAGACCCAGTACTTC. This encodes CASSLDLAGGHQETQYF.

The rearrangement joins TRBV11-3 to TRBJ1-2; no clear D. The CDR3 is 15 amino acids. V was shortened by 8 bases and J by 0 bases, with 16 bases between the two germline ends. Germline V CDR1 and CDR2: SGHNT, YENEEA. Written as DNA, the CDR3 is TGTGCCAGCTCTTTCGGGGTAATGGCTAACTATGGCTACACCTTC. This sequence encodes CASSFGVMANYGYTF. Full variable domain (rest looked up from reference TRBV11-3 and TRBJ1-2): EAGVVQSPRYKIIEKKQPVAFWCNPISGHNTLYWYLQNLGQGPELLIRYENEEAVDDSQLPKDRFSAERLKGVDSTLKIQPAELGDSAVYLCASSFGVMANYGYTFGSGTRLTVV.

A single count supports this clone. This sequence joins TRBV4-1 and TRBJ1-3, with unresolved D. The CDR3 totals 15 residues. Germline V gives CDR1 MGHRA, CDR2 YSYEKL. V lost 1 base and J 0 bases, leaving 7 bases between the germline ends. The chain's CDR3 is CASSQVPSSGNTIYF. CDR3 coding DNA: TGCGCCAGCAGCCAAGTGCCCAGCTCTGGAAACACCATATATTTT.

The rearrangement uses TRBV6-5 and TRBJ2-7; 12 bases agree with TRBD2. Trimming at V came to 2 bases and at J to 5 bases, leaving 4 bases not matched to a gene. The CDR3 covers 15 residues. Germline CDR1 is MNHEY and CDR2 is SVGAGI. CDR3: CASSYLAGGPNEQYF. In nucleotides, the CDR3 is TGTGCCAGCAGTTACCTAGCGGGAGGGCCTAACGAGCAGTACTTC.

V is TRBV9 and J is TRBJ2-3; possible D gene TRBD2, 6 bases. Germline assignment: CDR1 SGDLS and CDR2 YYNGEE. V gave up 0 bases and J gave up 2 bases, with 10 bases separating them. This CDR3 has 15 amino acids. The CDR3 spells CASSVGRGNTDTQYF. CDR3 nucleotide sequence: TGTGCCAGCAGCGTAGGTCGGGGGAACACAGATACGCAGTATTTT.

This chain connects TRBV19 to TRBJ2-6; possible D gene TRBD1, 5 bases. CDR3 length: 16 amino acids. V was pared by 3 bases and J by 1 base, with 10 bases between. Germline V gene sequence: CDR1 LNHDA, CDR2 SQIVND (reference sequence). CDR3 region: CASSIAGYSGANVLTF. The CDR3 DNA reads TGTGCCAGTAGTATTGCAGGGTATTCTGGGGCCAACGTCCTGACTTTC.

This chain uses TRBV7-2 with TRBJ2-7; maybe TRBD2 (7 bases). The germline gives CDR1 SGHTA, CDR2 FQGNSA. The V end lost 1 base, the J end lost 2 bases, and 15 bases lay between the germline ends. CDR3 length equals 16 residues. CDR3 coding DNA: TGTGCCAGCAGCTTAGGCCCGAGGGGGGGCCCCTACGAGCAGTACTTC. Encoded protein: CASSLGPRGGPYEQYF.

The gene calls are TRBV15 and TRBJ1-1; D unclear. The CDR3 spans 13 residues. Germline V CDR1 and CDR2: LNHNV, YYDKDF (reference sequence). Trimming pared 0 bases from V and 6 bases from J, leaving 8 bases between. The CDR3 sequence is CATSRDTSAEAFF. The CDR3 DNA reads as TGTGCCACCAGCAGAGACACCTCGGCTGAAGCTTTCTTT.

This rearrangement joins TRBV7-3 to TRBJ1-1; D ambiguous. V lost 6 bases, J lost 0 bases, and 11 bases lay in between. Germline lookup yields CDR1 SGHTA and CDR2 FQGTGA. CDR3 size: 14 residues. The CDR3 spells CASRRAPVNTEAFF. Here the CDR3 DNA reads TGTGCCAGCAGACGAGCACCAGTGAACACTGAAGCTTTCTTT.

The chain links TRBV19 to TRBJ2-7, with D possibly being TRBD1 (6 bases). Trimming removed 1 base at V and 6 bases at J, with 10 bases between. Germline assignment: CDR1 LNHDA and CDR2 SQIVND (reference sequence). The CDR3 consists of 13 residues. CDR3 residues: CASSIVTGSEQYF. CDR3 coding DNA: TGTGCCAGTAGTATAGTCACAGGGTCCGAGCAGTACTTC.

This chain connects TRBV27 to TRBJ2-2; D uncertain. The CDR3 loop spans 15 amino acids. Trimming stripped 2 bases from V and 0 bases from J, with 7 bases between. CDR1 and CDR2 from the germline V gene are MNHEY and SMNVEV (reference sequence). The chain's CDR3 is CASSLHAANTGELFF. Written as DNA, the CDR3 is TGTGCCAGCAGTTTACATGCGGCGAACACCGGGGAGCTGTTTTTT.

This clone was seen a few times. The chain is built from TRBV6-5 and TRBJ1-1; no firm D call. Germline V lookup: CDR1 MNHEY, CDR2 SVGAGI. The V gene lost 2 bases and the J gene lost 3 bases, with 10 bases spanning the gap. The CDR3 consists of 14 residues. The CDR3 DNA is TGTGCCAGCAGTTACGGTTTACATTACACTGAAGCTTTCTTT. Translated: CASSYGLHYTEAFF.

The V gene is TRBV2, the J gene TRBJ2-5; possible D gene TRBD2, 5 bases. This CDR3 region has 18 residues. V was shortened by 10 bases and J by 4 bases, with 31 bases between the two germline ends. Germline V lookup: CDR1 SNHLY, CDR2 FYNNEI. CDR3 DNA: TGTGCCATCCCAACCAGAAACTCGAGGGTGGGCCCAGGAGAGACCCAGTACTTC. Its translation: CAIPTRNSRVGPGETQYF.

The chain joins TRBV2 to TRBJ2-3; 9 bases match TRBD2. From germline, CDR1 is SNHLY and CDR2 FYNNEI. The CDR3 runs 16 residues. Trimming at V came to 3 bases and at J to 4 bases, leaving 8 bases not matched to a gene. DNA for the CDR3: TGTGCCAGCAGTGACGTAGCGGGAGCATTGGCAGATACGCAGTATTTT. It is translated as CASSDVAGALADTQYF.